These 22 T cell receptor beta chains share one sample of origin, sequenced in a study of cytomegalovirus exposure and HLA in healthy donors (dated by TCRdb to about 2017). Receptor libraries were prepared by the immunoSEQ multiplex PCR assay. TCRdb holds this immuneACCESS table with in-frame rearrangements only. Some clones are missing; in checked studies, unresolved V genes explain under half, and the rest has no known cause. Here the sample has some 320,000 clones; approximately 90% occur a single time. 1% to 1.5% of the sample comes from the top ten. The sequencing sample was made of PBMCs. These receptor sequences come from a young woman in good health and CMV-seropositive.

The rearrangement links TRBV5-4 to TRBJ1-2, with D possibly TRBD1 on 6 matching bases. CDR3 size: 15 residues. Trimming took off 1 base at V and 0 bases at J, with 10 bases between the two ends. Germline V gives CDR1 SGHNT, CDR2 YYREEE (reference sequence). The CDR3 nucleotides read TGTGCCAGCAGCTTGTACAGGGCCTCTAACTATGGCTACACCTTC. It translates to CASSLYRASNYGYTF.

The chain uses TRBV6-4 and TRBJ2-1, with D unclear. V lost 0 bases, J lost 6 bases, and 6 bases lay in between. This CDR3 is built from 13 residues. The germline V gene has CDR1 MRHNA and CDR2 SNTAGT. The CDR3: CASSDSYSNEQFF. CDR3 bases: TGTGCCAGCAGTGACTCTTATAGCAATGAGCAGTTCTTC.

The chain carries TRBV1 and TRBJ2-7; TRBD2, the table's D call, lacks a check against the DNA. TRBV1 is a documented pseudogene. This CDR3 region has 15 residues. CDR3 region: CTSSQVLGVKNEQYF. CDR3 coding DNA: TGCACCAGCAGCCAAGTTCTGGGAGTAAAGAACGAGCAGTACTTC.

The chain recombines TRBV4-1 with TRBJ1-4; 8 bases agree with TRBD1. The CDR3 contains 17 residues. Losses at the gene ends were 3 bases for V and 3 bases for J; bases not matched to a gene: 9. Germline lookup yields CDR1 MGHRA and CDR2 YSYEKL. CDR3 sequence (DNA): TGCGCCAGCAGCCAGAGGGTCCGACAGGGGTCTAATGAAAAACTGTTTTTT. This codes for CASSQRVRQGSNEKLFF.

The chain recombines TRBV27 with TRBJ2-2; TRBD1 is a possible D gene (6 bases). Germline V CDR1 and CDR2: MNHEY, SMNVEV (reference sequence). Between the trimmed V and J ends, which lost 6 bases and 2 bases, there was a span of 19 bases. The CDR3 sequence is 17 residues long. CDR3 bases: TGTGCCAGCAGCCAACACGGGACACCACCTAACACCGGGGAGCTGTTTTTT. Amino acids: CASSQHGTPPNTGELFF.

V usage is TRBV5-1 and J usage is TRBJ1-1; no reliable D call. The V end was cut by 4 bases, the J end by 1 base, with 8 bases between. The V gene's germline CDR1 is SGHRS and CDR2 YFSETQ. This CDR3 region has 13 residues. The CDR3 DNA reads as TGCGCCAGCAGCCCACCGGGGAACACTGAAGCTTTCTTT. Residues: CASSPPGNTEAFF.

As DNA, the CDR3 is TGTGCCTGGGGAACCGGGACAGGGGTCTCCGAGCAGTACTTC. It yields the protein CAWGTGTGVSEQYF. V and J are TRBV30 and TRBJ2-7; 10 positions agree with TRBD1. The CDR3 covers 14 residues. Germline V gene data show CDR1 as GTSNPN and CDR2 as SVGIG (reference sequence). V lost 5 bases and J lost 6; bases outside the gene matches: 10.

The V gene is TRBV2, the J gene TRBJ2-2; tentatively, D is TRBD1 (6 bases). The germline V and J ends were trimmed by 7 bases and 3 bases, with 9 bases remaining between them. The germline CDR1 and CDR2 sequences are SNHLY and FYNNEI. CDR3 length: 13 amino acids. The CDR3 DNA sequence: TGTGCCAGCACGCAGGGGTACACCGGGGAGCTGTTTTTT. It yields the protein CASTQGYTGELFF.

V is TRBV19 and J is TRBJ2-2, with 12 bases lining up with TRBD1. The length of the CDR3 is 20 residues. Germline assignment: CDR1 LNHDA and CDR2 SQIVND (reference sequence). Trimming at V came to 3 bases and at J to 4 bases, leaving 15 bases not matched to a gene. CDR3 sequence reads: CASSIQMYGTGGVLTGELFF. The CDR3 DNA sequence: TGTGCCAGTAGTATCCAAATGTATGGGACAGGGGGCGTTCTCACCGGGGAGCTGTTTTTT.

The genes are TRBV9 and TRBJ2-1, with 7 nucleotides matching TRBD2. In germline, CDR1 is SGDLS, CDR2 YYNGEE. The CDR3 loop spans 15 amino acids. With V trimmed by 4 bases and J by 5 bases, 9 bases remained unmatched. The CDR3 DNA sequence: TGTGCCAGCAGCTTGACCGGGACTACCAACAATGAGCAGTTCTTC. Its translation is CASSLTGTTNNEQFF. Together with reference TRBV9 and TRBJ2-1, the CDR3 gives the full variable domain: DSGVTQTPKHLITATGQRVTLRCSPRSGDLSVYWYQQSLDQGLQFLIQYYNGEERAKGNILERFSAQQFPDLHSELNLSSLELGDSALYFCASSLTGTTNNEQFFGPGTRLTVL.

The table lists this clone with a count of one. This chain uses TRBV4-3 with TRBJ1-1; a weak D match, TRBD1 (6 bases). Trimming pared 0 bases from V and 0 bases from J, leaving 11 bases between. The CDR3 totals 16 residues. Germline-derived CDR1 and CDR2 are LGHNA and YSLEER. The CDR3: CASSQDHRQVNTEAFF. CDR3 nucleotide sequence: TGCGCCAGCAGCCAAGATCACCGACAGGTGAACACTGAAGCTTTCTTT.

V usage is TRBV18 and J usage is TRBJ2-7; D tentatively reads TRBD1 or TRBD2 (7 bases each). CDR1 KGHSH and CDR2 LQKENI come from the germline V gene. V dropped 6 bases and J dropped 3 bases, with 15 bases sitting between them. This CDR3 contains 14 residues. This CDR3 is CASSNQGGNYEQYF. The CDR3 DNA reads TGTGCCAGCTCTAATCAGGGGGGGAACTACGAGCAGTACTTC.

This chain joins TRBV18 and TRBJ2-5, with 7 bases lining up with TRBD1. The CDR3 length is 11 residues. Germline V lookup: CDR1 KGHSH, CDR2 LQKENI. With V trimmed by 2 bases and J by 13 bases, 4 bases remained unmatched. The CDR3 here is CASSPEDRAYF. CDR3 sequence (DNA): TGTGCCAGCTCACCAGAAGACAGGGCGTACTTC.

The V and J genes are TRBV6-1 and TRBJ1-2, with D tentatively TRBD1 (5 bases). This CDR3 has 15 amino acids. Per germline, CDR1 MNHNS and CDR2 SASEGT. The V and J ends lost 7 bases and 1 base respectively, with 16 bases between them. The CDR3 DNA reads TGTGCCAGCACGCAGGGTCCTCAAGATAACTATGGCTACACCTTC. It specifies CASTQGPQDNYGYTF.

The J gene is TRBJ2-6, the V gene TRBV28; no clear D. The CDR3 is 15 amino acids. Trimming pared 5 bases from V and 0 bases from J, leaving 8 bases between. Germline assignment: CDR1 MDHEN and CDR2 SYDVKM. The CDR3 sequence: CASSTRVSGANVLTF. CDR3 coding DNA: TGTGCCAGCAGTACCCGGGTCTCTGGGGCCAACGTCCTGACTTTC.

The rearrangement joins TRBV5-6 to TRBJ2-3; no definite D call. There are 12 residues in the CDR3. V lost 2 bases to trimming and J lost 2 bases, with 3 bases between them. Germline V gene lookup returns CDR1 SGHDT and CDR2 YYEEEE. The CDR3 region is CASSFTTDTQYF. In DNA form, the CDR3 reads TGTGCCAGCAGCTTTACCACAGATACGCAGTATTTT. The full variable domain, in which reference TRBV5-6 and TRBJ2-3 provide the parts outside the CDR3, is DAGVTQSPTHLIKTRGQQVTLRCSPKSGHDTVSWYQQALGQGPQFIFQYYEEEERQRGNFPDRFSGHQFPNYSSELNVNALLLGDSALYLCASSFTTDTQYFGPGTRLTVL.

The chain carries TRBV19 and TRBJ2-7, with TRBD1 as a possible D gene (5 bases). This CDR3 is built from 13 residues. V lost 5 bases and J 3 bases, leaving 11 bases between the germline ends. Germline lookup yields CDR1 LNHDA and CDR2 SQIVND (reference sequence). In DNA form, the CDR3 reads TGTGCCAGTAGTGAAAAGGGGTTCTACGAGCAGTACTTC. Translation gives CASSEKGFYEQYF.

The rearrangement joins TRBV4-3 to TRBJ2-7; 7 bases align to TRBD2. CDR1 and CDR2 from the germline V gene are LGHNA and YSLEER. With V trimmed by 0 bases and J by 1 base, 3 bases remained unmatched. The CDR3 has 15 residues. CDR3 region: CASSQDGGTSYEQYF. The CDR3 coding sequence is TGCGCCAGCAGCCAAGACGGGGGGACTTCCTACGAGCAGTACTTC.

This chain links TRBV11-2 with TRBJ1-3; D gene ambiguous. Trimming pared 5 bases from V and 3 bases from J, leaving 17 bases between. Germline CDR1 is SGHAT and CDR2 is FQNNGV. The CDR3 has 16 residues. The CDR3 nucleotides are TGTGCCAGCAGCCCGCAAGCCGGAGGGCTTGGAAACACCATATATTTT. Amino acid sequence: CASSPQAGGLGNTIYF.

This chain connects TRBV5-5 to TRBJ2-3, with D possibly TRBD2 on 5 matching bases. V lost 4 bases and J 6 bases, leaving 15 bases between the germline ends. The CDR3 sequence is 14 residues long. CDR1 is SGHKS and CDR2 is YYEKEE in the germline V gene (reference sequence). Here the CDR3 DNA reads TGTGCCAGCAGCGACGGGGTTTACAGCGATACGCAGTATTTT. Encoded protein: CASSDGVYSDTQYF.

V and J are TRBV6-5 and TRBJ1-2; D ambiguous. The CDR3 contains 15 residues. Trimming cost V 0 bases and J 4 bases, with 12 bases left between them. Germline assignment: CDR1 MNHEY and CDR2 SVGAGI. The CDR3 sequence is CASSYSRVVGYGYTF. CDR3 coding DNA: TGTGCCAGCAGTTACTCCCGGGTGGTTGGCTATGGCTACACCTTC.

This clone came up a few times. This chain uses TRBV5-1 with TRBJ2-6; D is ambiguous. The CDR3 length is 15 residues. Germline V lookup: CDR1 SGHRS, CDR2 YFSETQ. V shed 1 base and J shed 0 bases, with 5 bases lying between them. CDR3 DNA: TGCGCCAGCAGCTTGTTCGACTCTGGGGCCAACGTCCTGACTTTC. Translated: CASSLFDSGANVLTF.